This T cell receptor (beta chain) was identified during a study of beta chain features in type 1 diabetes. In this sample, this clone turned up a few times. What it recognizes is unknown. Study-wide results and caveats: Over-representation of high TCR-expressing cells was a possible consequence of cDNA sequencing. For Type 1 diabetes patients, all four CD4+ subsets carried TCRB CDR3s that were moderately but significantly shorter.

With V trimmed by 0 bases and J by 9 bases, 13 bases remained unmatched. This CDR3 contains 16 residues. The investigators reverse transcribed all of the isolated RNA, so they sequenced expressed TCRB transcripts. Sequencing was performed with immunoSEQ multiplex PCR; in TCRdb, only in-frame clones are kept and a portion is missing. The table lists about 340,000 clones, 9.3% of them singletons. V and J are TRBV23-1 and TRBJ1-1, with 7 bases matching TRBD1. TRBV23-1 is sorted into the ORF group, with uncertain function. The source is a man younger than 45 with type 1 diabetes. Material: central memory CD4+ T cells from blood. The CDR3: CASSQSLGQVREKAFF. CDR3 sequence (DNA): TGCGCCAGCAGTCAATCCCTCGGACAGGTCCGAGAAAAAGCTTTCTTT.